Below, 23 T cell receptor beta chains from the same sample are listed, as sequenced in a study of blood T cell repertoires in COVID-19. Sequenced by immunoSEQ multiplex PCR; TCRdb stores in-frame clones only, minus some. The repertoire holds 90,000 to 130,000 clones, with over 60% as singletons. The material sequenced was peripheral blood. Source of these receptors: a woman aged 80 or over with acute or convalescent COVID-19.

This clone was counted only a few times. CDR3 in amino acids: CASSAHRSEQFF. The CDR3 DNA reads as TGTGCCAGCAGTGCCCACAGGAGTGAGCAGTTCTTC. This chain uses TRBV2 with TRBJ2-1; D is perhaps TRBD1 (5 bases). The CDR3 contains 12 residues. The germline gives CDR1 SNHLY, CDR2 FYNNEI. The V end lost 4 bases, the J end lost 9 bases, and 10 bases lay between the germline ends.

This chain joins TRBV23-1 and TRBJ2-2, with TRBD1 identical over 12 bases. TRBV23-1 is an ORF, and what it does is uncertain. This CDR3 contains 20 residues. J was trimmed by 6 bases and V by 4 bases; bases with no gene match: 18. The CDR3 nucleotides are TGCGCCAGCAGTCCAGGGACAGGGGGCCGTTTTTGTCCCTTGTCCGGGGAGCTGTTTTTT. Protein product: CASSPGTGGRFCPLSGELFF.

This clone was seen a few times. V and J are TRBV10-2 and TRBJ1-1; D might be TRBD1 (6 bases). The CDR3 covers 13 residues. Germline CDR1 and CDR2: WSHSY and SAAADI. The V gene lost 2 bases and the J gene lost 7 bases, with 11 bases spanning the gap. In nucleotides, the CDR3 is TGCGCCAGCAGTGAGATACAGGGAATTGAAGCTTTCTTT. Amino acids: CASSEIQGIEAFF.

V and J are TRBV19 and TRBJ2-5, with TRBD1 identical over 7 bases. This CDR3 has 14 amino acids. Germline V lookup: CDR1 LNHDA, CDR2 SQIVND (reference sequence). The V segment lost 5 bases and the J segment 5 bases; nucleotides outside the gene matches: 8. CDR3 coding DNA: TGTGCCAGTAGTCTCCGACAGGGTGGGGAGACCCAGTACTTC. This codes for CASSLRQGGETQYF.

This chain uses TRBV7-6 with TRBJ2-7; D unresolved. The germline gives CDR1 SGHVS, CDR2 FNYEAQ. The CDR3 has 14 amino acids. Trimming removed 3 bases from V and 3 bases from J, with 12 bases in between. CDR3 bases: TGTGCCAGCAGCTTCCTCAACACGGGCTACGAGCAGTACTTC. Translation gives CASSFLNTGYEQYF.

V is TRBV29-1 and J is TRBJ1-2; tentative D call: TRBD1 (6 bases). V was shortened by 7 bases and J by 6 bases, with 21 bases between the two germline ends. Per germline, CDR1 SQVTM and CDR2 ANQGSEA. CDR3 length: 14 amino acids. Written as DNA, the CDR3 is TGCAGCGCCAGAACGTACAGGGCGGTCGATGGCTACACCTTC. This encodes CSARTYRAVDGYTF.

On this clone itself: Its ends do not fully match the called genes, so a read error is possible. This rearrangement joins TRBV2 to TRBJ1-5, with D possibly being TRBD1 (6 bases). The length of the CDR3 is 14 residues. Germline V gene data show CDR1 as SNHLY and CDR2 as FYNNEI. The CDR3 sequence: CASSESGDAGAPDF. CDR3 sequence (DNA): TGTGCCAGCAGTGAATCAGGGGACGCGGGGGCTCCTGATTTT. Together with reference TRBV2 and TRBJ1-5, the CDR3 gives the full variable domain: EPEVTQTPSHQVTQMGQEVILRCVPISNHLYFYWYRQILGQKVEFLVSFYNNEISEKSEIFDDQFSVERPDGSNFTLKIRSTKLEDSAMYFCASSESGDAGAPDFGDGTRLSIL.

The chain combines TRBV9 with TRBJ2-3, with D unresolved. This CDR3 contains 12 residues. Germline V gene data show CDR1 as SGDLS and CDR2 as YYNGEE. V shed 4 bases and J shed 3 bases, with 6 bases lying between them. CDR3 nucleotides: TGTGCCAGCAGCCTTATTACAGATACGCAGTATTTT. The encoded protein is CASSLITDTQYF.

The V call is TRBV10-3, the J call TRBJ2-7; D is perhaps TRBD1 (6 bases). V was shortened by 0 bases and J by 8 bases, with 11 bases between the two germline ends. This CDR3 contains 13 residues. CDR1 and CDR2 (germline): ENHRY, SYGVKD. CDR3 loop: CAISESIQGQQYF. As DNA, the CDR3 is TGTGCCATCAGTGAGTCGATACAGGGCCAGCAGTACTTC.

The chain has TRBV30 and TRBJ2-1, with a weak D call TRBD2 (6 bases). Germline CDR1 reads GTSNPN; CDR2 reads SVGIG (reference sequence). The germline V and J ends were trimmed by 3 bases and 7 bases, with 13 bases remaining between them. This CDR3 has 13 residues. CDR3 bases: TGTGCCTGGAGCCGGGAGACAGTGAATGAGCAGTTCTTC. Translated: CAWSRETVNEQFF.

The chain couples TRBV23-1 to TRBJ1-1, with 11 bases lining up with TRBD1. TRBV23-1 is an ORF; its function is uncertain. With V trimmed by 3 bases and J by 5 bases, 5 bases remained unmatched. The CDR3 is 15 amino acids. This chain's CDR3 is CASSHLDRGRTEAFF. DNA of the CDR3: TGCGCCAGCAGTCACCTGGACAGGGGGCGTACTGAAGCTTTCTTT.

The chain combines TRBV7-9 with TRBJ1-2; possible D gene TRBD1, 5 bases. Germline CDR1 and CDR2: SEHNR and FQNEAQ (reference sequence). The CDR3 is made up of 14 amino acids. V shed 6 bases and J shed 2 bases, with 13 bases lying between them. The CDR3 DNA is TGTGCCAGCAGGCAGGGACTCCCCAACTATGGCTACACCTTC. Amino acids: CASRQGLPNYGYTF. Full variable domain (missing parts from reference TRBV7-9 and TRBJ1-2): DTGVSQNPRHKITKRGQNVTFRCDPISEHNRLYWYRQTLGQGPEFLTYFQNEAQLEKSRLLSDRFSAERPKGSFSTLEIQRTEQGDSAMYLCASRQGLPNYGYTFGSGTRLTVV.

CDR3 in DNA: TGTGCCAGCAGTCTACAGGAAATAACAACTAATGAAAAACTGTTTTTT. This sequence encodes CASSLQEITTNEKLFF. The J gene is TRBJ1-4, the V gene TRBV28; TRBD1 is a possible D gene (5 bases). Germline CDR1 and CDR2: MDHEN and SYDVKM. This CDR3 contains 16 residues. V dropped 5 bases and J dropped 0 bases, with 13 bases sitting between them. Variable domain in full (rest from reference TRBV28 and TRBJ1-4): DVKVTQSSRYLVKRTGEKVFLECVQDMDHENMFWYRQDPGLGLRLIYFSYDVKMKEKGDIPEGYSVSREKKERFSLILESASTNQTSMYLCASSLQEITTNEKLFFGSGTQLSVL.

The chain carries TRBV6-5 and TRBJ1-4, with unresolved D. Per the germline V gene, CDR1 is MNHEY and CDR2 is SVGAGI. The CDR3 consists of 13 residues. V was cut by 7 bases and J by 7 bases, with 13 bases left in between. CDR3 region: CASISRLGEKLFF. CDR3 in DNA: TGTGCCAGCATTTCCAGGCTCGGTGAAAAACTGTTTTTT.

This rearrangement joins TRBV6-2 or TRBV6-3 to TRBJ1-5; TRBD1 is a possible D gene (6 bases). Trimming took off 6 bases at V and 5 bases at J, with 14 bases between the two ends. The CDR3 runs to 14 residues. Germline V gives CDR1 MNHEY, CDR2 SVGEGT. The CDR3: CASSRTGLYQPQHF. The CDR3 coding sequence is TGTGCCAGCAGCCGAACAGGGTTGTATCAGCCCCAGCATTTT.

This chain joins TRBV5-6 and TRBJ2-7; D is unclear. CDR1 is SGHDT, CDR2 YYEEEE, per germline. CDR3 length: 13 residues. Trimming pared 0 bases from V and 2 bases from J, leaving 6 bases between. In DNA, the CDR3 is TGTGCCAGCAGCTTGGGAGGTCCCTACGAGCAGTACTTC. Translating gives CASSLGGPYEQYF.

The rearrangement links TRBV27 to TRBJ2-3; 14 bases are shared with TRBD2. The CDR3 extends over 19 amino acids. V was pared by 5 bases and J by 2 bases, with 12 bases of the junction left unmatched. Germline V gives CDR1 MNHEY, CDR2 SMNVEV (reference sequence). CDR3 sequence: CASSPRTSGGLGSTDTQYF. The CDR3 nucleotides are TGTGCCAGCAGTCCTAGGACTAGCGGGGGGCTAGGATCCACAGATACGCAGTATTTT.

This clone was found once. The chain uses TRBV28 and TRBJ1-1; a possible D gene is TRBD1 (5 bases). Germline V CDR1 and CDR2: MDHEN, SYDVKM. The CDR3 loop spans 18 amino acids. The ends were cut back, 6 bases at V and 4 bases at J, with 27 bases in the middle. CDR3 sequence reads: CASRKSRDIRTASTEAFF. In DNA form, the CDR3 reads TGTGCCAGCAGGAAATCCAGGGATATCCGAACCGCGAGCACTGAAGCTTTCTTT.

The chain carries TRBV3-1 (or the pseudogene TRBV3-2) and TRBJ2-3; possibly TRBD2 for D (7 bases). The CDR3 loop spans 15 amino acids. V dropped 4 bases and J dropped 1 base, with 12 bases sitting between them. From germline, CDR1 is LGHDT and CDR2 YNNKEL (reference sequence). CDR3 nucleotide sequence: TGTGCCAGCAGCCTCGCGGGGGCCCGCACAGATACGCAGTATTTT. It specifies CASSLAGARTDTQYF.

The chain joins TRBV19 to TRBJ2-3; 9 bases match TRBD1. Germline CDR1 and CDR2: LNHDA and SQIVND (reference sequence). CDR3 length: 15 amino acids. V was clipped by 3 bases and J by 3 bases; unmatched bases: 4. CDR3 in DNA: TGTGCCAGTAGTATGACAGGGGGTACTACAGATACGCAGTATTTT. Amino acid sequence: CASSMTGGTTDTQYF.

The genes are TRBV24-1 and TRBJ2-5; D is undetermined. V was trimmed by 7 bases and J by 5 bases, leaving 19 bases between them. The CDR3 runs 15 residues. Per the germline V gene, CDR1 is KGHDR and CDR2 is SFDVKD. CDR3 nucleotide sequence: TGTGCCACCAGGACACCTCTTGTGAATTGGGAGACCCAGTACTTC. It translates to CATRTPLVNWETQYF.

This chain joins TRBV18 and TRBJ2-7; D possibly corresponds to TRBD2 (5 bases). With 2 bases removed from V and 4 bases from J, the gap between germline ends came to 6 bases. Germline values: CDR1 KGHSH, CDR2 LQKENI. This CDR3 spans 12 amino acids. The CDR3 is CASSPEGYEQYF. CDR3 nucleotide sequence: TGTGCCAGCTCACCAGAGGGTTACGAGCAGTACTTC.

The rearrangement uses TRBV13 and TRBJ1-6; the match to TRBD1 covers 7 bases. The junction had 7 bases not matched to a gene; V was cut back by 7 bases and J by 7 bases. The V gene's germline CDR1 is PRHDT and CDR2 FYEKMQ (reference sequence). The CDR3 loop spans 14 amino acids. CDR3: CASKIGGRNSPLHF. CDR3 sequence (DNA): TGTGCCAGCAAAATAGGGGGCAGGAATTCACCCCTCCACTTT.